This record covers a single T cell receptor (beta chain). What it recognizes is unknown. The treatment is: approximately 18 received Ad26.COV2.S at low or high dose, single or two shots; roughly five received placebo; per-sample allocation not given. Collection of the samples took place on day 63 after the first injection of vaccine or placebo. The sample originates from a study of Ad26.COV2.S vaccination and SARS-CoV-2 variants. Study findings and constraints: Vaccinees displayed broader spike-specific TCR repertoires than placebo recipients.

V was pared by 0 bases and J by 5 bases, with 6 bases of the junction left unmatched. CDR1 and CDR2 (germline): SGDLS, YYNGEE. The CDR3 extends over 16 amino acids. Using immunoSEQ multiplex PCR, the repertoire was profiled, and TCRdb retains in-frame clones only, with some absent. The data hold roughly 460,000 clones, with 80% to 90% observed a single time. This specimen was peripheral blood, taken in a trial of Ad26.COV2.S vaccine versus placebo. This clonotype was obtained from a person aged 18-65 years who received the Ad26.COV2.S COVID-19 vaccine or a placebo. The chain carries TRBV9 and TRBJ1-2; 11 nucleotides match TRBD1. The CDR3 DNA follows: TGTGCCAGCAGCGTAGCACCGGGACAGGGGGTTTATGGCTACACCTTC. Amino acid sequence: CASSVAPGQGVYGYTF.